This TCR beta chain was observed in a study of tumor-infiltrating lymphocytes in primary liver carcinoma. The wider study: Staged T1-T3 N0M0, the tumors had sizes that ranged from roughly 4.2 to 11 cm across.

CDR1 is SQVTM and CDR2 is ANQGSEA in the germline V gene. The CDR3 contains 15 residues. Remarks on this clonotype: Its antigen is not known. Relative to the germline gene, one junction end is altered; a read error may explain this.

Points from the study as a whole: Tumor top-250-clone fraction significantly exceeded that of blood (p = 0.039). Found in all five tumor regions were only about 7-24% of top clones.

A constant-region primer served to make TCR beta cDNA from roughly 500 ng total RNA. Modified slightly, ARM-PCR produced TCR beta libraries over three nested multiplex PCR rounds. TRBV1-TRBV30 forward primers paired with a C-beta reverse primer drove the first two PCR rounds, roughly 9 cycles each. TCRdb reprocessed the multiplex PCR reads with MiXCR, giving one entry per CDR3 protein. The data hold about 66,000 distinct CDR3 sequences, with around 69% observed a single time. Scientists recovered RNA and DNA together from roughly 18-30 mg of unsorted bulk tissue. The TCR sequence derives from a man aged 40-49 years with primary liver carcinoma and hepatitis B virus infection. Sequencing was done on a sample of liver tumor tissue from sampling region 4. Documented subset: tumor region T4, right-lateral pole. The chain is built from TRBV29-1 and TRBJ1-1, with a tentative D call TRBD1 (6 bases). CDR3 in DNA: TGCAGGGTTGGAGGGGGGTGGGGTATGAACACTGAAGCTTTCTTT. It is translated as CRVGGGWGMNTEAFF.